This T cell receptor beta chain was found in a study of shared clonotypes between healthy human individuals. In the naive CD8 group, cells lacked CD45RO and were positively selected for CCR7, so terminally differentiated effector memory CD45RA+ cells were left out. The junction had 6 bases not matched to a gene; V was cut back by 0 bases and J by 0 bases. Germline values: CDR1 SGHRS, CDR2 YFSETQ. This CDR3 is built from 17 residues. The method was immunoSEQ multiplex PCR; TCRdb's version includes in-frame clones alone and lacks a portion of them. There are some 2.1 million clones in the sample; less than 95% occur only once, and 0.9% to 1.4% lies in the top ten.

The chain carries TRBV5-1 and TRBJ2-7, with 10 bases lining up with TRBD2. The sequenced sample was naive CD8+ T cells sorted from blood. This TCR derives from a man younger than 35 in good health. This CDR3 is CASSLVLAGANSYEQYF. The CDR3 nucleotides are TGCGCCAGCAGCTTGGTTCTAGCGGGAGCGAACTCCTACGAGCAGTACTTC. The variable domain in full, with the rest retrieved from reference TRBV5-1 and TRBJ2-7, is KAGVTQTPRYLIKTRGQQVTLSCSPISGHRSVSWYQQTPGQGLQFLFEYFSETQRNKGNFPGRFSGRQFSNSRSEMNVSTLELGDSALYLCASSLVLAGANSYEQYFGPGTRLTVT.